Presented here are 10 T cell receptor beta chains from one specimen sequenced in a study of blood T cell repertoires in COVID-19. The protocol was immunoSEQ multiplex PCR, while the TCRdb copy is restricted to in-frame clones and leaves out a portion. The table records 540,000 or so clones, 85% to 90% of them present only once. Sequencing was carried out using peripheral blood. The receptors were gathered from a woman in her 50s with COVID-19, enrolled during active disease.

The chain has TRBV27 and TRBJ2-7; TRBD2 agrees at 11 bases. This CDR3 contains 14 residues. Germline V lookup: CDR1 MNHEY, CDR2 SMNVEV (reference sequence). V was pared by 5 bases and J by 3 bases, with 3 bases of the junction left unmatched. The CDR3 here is CASSLGTSGYEQYF. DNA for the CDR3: TGTGCCAGCAGTCTCGGGACTAGCGGCTACGAGCAGTACTTC.

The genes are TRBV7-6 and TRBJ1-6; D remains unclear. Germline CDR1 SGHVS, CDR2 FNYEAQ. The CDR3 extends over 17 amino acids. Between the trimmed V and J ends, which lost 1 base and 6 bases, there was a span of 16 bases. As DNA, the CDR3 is TGTGCCAGCAGCTTAGGTTCGGCAGCGGGAGCTAATTCACCCCTCCACTTT. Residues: CASSLGSAAGANSPLHF.

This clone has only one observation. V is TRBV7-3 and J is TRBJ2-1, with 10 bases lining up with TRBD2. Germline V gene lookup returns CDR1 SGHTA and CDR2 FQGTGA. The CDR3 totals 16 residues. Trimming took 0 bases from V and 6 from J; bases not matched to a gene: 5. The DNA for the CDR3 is TGTGCCAGCAGCTTAACGTACAGGACTAGCGGCAATGAGCAGTTCTTC. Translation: CASSLTYRTSGNEQFF.

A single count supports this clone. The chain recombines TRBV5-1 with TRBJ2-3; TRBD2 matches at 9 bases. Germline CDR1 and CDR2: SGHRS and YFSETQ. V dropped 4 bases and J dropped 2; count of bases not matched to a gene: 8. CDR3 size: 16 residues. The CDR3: CASSALASGVTDTQYF. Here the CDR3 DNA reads TGCGCCAGCAGCGCTTTAGCTAGCGGGGTCACAGATACGCAGTATTTT.

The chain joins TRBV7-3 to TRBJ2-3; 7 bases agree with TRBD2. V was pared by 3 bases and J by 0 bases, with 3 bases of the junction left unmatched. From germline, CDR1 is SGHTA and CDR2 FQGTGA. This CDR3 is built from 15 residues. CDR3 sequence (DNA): TGTGCCAGCAGCTTCGGAGCGGGGAGCACAGATACGCAGTATTTT. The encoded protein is CASSFGAGSTDTQYF.

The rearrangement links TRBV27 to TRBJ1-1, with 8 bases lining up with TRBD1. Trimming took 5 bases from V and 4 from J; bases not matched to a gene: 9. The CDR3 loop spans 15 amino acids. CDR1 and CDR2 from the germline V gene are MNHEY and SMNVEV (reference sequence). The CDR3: CASSPGDRGVTEAFF. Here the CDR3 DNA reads TGTGCCAGCAGTCCCGGAGACAGGGGAGTCACTGAAGCTTTCTTT.

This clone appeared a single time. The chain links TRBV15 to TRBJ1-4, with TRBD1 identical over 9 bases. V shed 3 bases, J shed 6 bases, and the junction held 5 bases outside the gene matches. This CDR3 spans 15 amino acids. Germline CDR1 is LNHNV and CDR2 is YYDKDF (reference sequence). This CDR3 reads CATSREGQGDEKLFF. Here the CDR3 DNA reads TGTGCCACCAGCAGGGAGGGACAGGGTGATGAAAAACTGTTTTTT.

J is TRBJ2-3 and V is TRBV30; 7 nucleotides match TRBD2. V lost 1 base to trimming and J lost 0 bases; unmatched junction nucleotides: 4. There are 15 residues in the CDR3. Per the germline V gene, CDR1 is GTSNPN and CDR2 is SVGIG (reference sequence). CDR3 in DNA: TGTGCCTGGAGTGGCAGCGGGGATAGCACAGATACGCAGTATTTT. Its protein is CAWSGSGDSTDTQYF.

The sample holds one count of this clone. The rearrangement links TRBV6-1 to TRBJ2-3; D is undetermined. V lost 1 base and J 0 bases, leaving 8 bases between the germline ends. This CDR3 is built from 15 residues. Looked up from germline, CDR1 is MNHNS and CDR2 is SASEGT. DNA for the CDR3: TGTGCCAGCAGTGAAGAAGTACTCAGCACAGATACGCAGTATTTT. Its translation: CASSEEVLSTDTQYF.

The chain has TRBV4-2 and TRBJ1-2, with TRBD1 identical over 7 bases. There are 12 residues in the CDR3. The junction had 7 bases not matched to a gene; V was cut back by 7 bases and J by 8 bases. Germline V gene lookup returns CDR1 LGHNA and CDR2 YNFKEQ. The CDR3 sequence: CASTSTGYGYTF. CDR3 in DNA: TGTGCCAGCACTTCGACAGGGTACGGCTACACCTTC.